A single sample gave rise to the 22 T cell receptor beta chains below, sequenced in a study of blood T cell repertoires in COVID-19. TCRdb's copy holds only in-frame clones and misses some; the assay was immunoSEQ multiplex PCR. The sample holds about 150,000 clones; roughly 76% are singletons and the top ten take roughly 8%. Input material: peripheral blood. These receptors all stem from a human donor with acute or convalescent COVID-19. The donor label of this sample is uncertain.

Only a few counts were recorded for this clone. V is TRBV19 and J is TRBJ2-3, with no clear D. V lost 1 base to trimming and J lost 2 bases, with 10 bases between them. Germline assignment: CDR1 LNHDA and CDR2 SQIVND (reference sequence). The CDR3 totals 15 residues. This chain's CDR3 is CASSIAGGSTDTQYF. CDR3 in DNA: TGTGCCAGTAGTATAGCTGGCGGTTCCACAGATACGCAGTATTTT. Together with reference TRBV19 and TRBJ2-3, the CDR3 gives the full variable domain: DGGITQSPKYLFRKEGQNVTLSCEQNLNHDAMYWYRQDPGQGLRLIYYSQIVNDFQKGDIAEGYSVSREKKESFPLTVTSAQKNPTAFYLCASSIAGGSTDTQYFGPGTRLTVL.

The CDR3 bases are TGTGCCAGCAGTGAAAGGACGTGGGGGCCATCGGAGACCCAGTACTTC. Its translation: CASSERTWGPSETQYF. This sequence joins TRBV2 and TRBJ2-5; TRBD1 is a possible D gene (6 bases). V was pared by 2 bases and J by 5 bases, with 18 bases between. The germline CDR1 and CDR2 sequences are SNHLY and FYNNEI. The CDR3 is made up of 16 amino acids. Full variable domain (outside the CDR3, taken from reference TRBV2 and TRBJ2-5): EPEVTQTPSHQVTQMGQEVILRCVPISNHLYFYWYRQILGQKVEFLVSFYNNEISEKSEIFDDQFSVERPDGSNFTLKIRSTKLEDSAMYFCASSERTWGPSETQYFGPGTRLLVL.

The chain carries TRBV20-1 and TRBJ1-1; D gene uncertain. Looked up from germline, CDR1 is DFQATT and CDR2 is SNEGSKA (reference sequence). Trimming cost V 3 bases and J 3 bases, with 14 bases left between them. The CDR3 extends over 14 amino acids. This chain's CDR3 is CSASRAGVDTEAFF. CDR3 in DNA: TGCAGTGCTAGTCGGGCCGGGGTGGACACTGAAGCTTTCTTT.

V gene TRBV11-3 combines with J gene TRBJ2-1; 8 positions match TRBD2. This CDR3 spans 16 amino acids. The V segment lost 4 bases and the J segment 4 bases; nucleotides outside the gene matches: 9. CDR1 is SGHNT and CDR2 is YENEEA in the germline V gene. Here the CDR3 reads CASSSTGGAQYNEQFF. CDR3 DNA: TGTGCCAGCAGCTCCACCGGGGGGGCACAATACAATGAGCAGTTCTTC.

This clone was seen only once. The V and J genes are TRBV19 and TRBJ1-2; D unclear. The V end was cut by 8 bases, the J end by 1 base, with 8 bases between. The CDR3 has 12 amino acids. Per germline, CDR1 LNHDA and CDR2 SQIVND (reference sequence). The CDR3 spells CASEGLNYGYTF. CDR3 bases: TGTGCCAGTGAGGGCCTTAACTATGGCTACACCTTC.

V gene TRBV10-2 combines with J gene TRBJ1-4; 8 bases are shared with TRBD1. The V gene's germline CDR1 is WSHSY and CDR2 SAAADI. The CDR3 totals 15 residues. Trimming cost V 0 bases and J 11 bases; bases outside gene matches: 8. CDR3 protein: CASSESRTGLGKLFF. The DNA for the CDR3 is TGCGCCAGCAGTGAGTCAAGGACAGGGCTCGGCAAACTGTTTTTT.

The chain carries TRBV14 and TRBJ2-5; 7 positions match TRBD1. The CDR3 covers 13 residues. V shed 3 bases and J 5 bases; nucleotides not matched to a gene: 3. Germline values: CDR1 SGHDN, CDR2 FVKESK. CDR3 loop: CASSQTGWETQYF. DNA of the CDR3: TGTGCCAGCAGCCAGACAGGGTGGGAGACCCAGTACTTC. Looking up the rest from reference TRBV14 and TRBJ2-5 gives the full variable domain: EAGVTQFPSHSVIEKGQTVTLRCDPISGHDNLYWYRRVMGKEIKFLLHFVKESKQDESGMPNNRFLAERTGGTYSTLKVQPAELEDSGVYFCASSQTGWETQYFGPGTRLLVL.

V gene TRBV19 combines with J gene TRBJ1-6; weak D call: TRBD1 (5 bases). Germline CDR1 reads LNHDA; CDR2 reads SQIVND (reference sequence). CDR3 size: 17 residues. The germline V and J ends were trimmed by 2 bases and 9 bases, with 20 bases remaining between them. The CDR3 here is CASSIQGRGPDGSPLHF. The CDR3 DNA is TGTGCCAGTAGTATACAGGGAAGGGGTCCTGATGGTTCACCCCTCCACTTT.

The rearrangement links TRBV6-5 to TRBJ1-1; D remains ambiguous. The CDR3 is made up of 14 amino acids. Germline loops: CDR1 MNHEY, CDR2 SVGAGI. Trimming left V 7 bases short and J 5 bases short, with 17 bases between. This chain's CDR3 is CASTSTGPGTEAFF. The CDR3 DNA is TGTGCCAGCACATCCACGGGCCCGGGGACTGAAGCTTTCTTT.

The gene calls are TRBV5-4 and TRBJ1-1; 10 bases map to TRBD1. The CDR3 has 14 amino acids. The V gene's germline CDR1 is SGHNT and CDR2 YYREEE (reference sequence). V shed 3 bases and J 7 bases; nucleotides not matched to a gene: 6. The CDR3 reads CASSSDRGTGEAFF. Here the CDR3 DNA reads TGTGCCAGCAGCTCGGACAGGGGGACGGGTGAAGCTTTCTTT.

The chain links TRBV18 to TRBJ1-2, with TRBD1 identical over 10 bases. CDR1 is KGHSH, CDR2 LQKENI, per germline. J gave up 8 bases and V 6 bases, and 6 bases lay outside the gene matches. CDR3 length: 13 residues. CDR3 in amino acids: CASSPDRGSGYTF. The CDR3 DNA is TGTGCCAGCTCCCCGGACAGGGGGTCAGGCTACACCTTC.

The DNA of the CDR3 is TGTGCCTGGAGTGGGGGACAGGGAAACAATGAGCAGTTCTTC. This encodes CAWSGGQGNNEQFF. This chain joins TRBV30 and TRBJ2-1, with 9 bases aligning to TRBD1. Germline V lookup: CDR1 GTSNPN, CDR2 SVGIG (reference sequence). This CDR3 spans 14 amino acids. After removal of 1 base from V and 5 bases from J, the junction contained 3 bases not matched to a gene.

V and J are TRBV24-1 and TRBJ1-6; possibly TRBD1 for D (6 bases). Germline V lookup: CDR1 KGHDR, CDR2 SFDVKD. This CDR3 comprises 14 residues. V lost 4 bases and J lost 7, with 10 bases in between. The CDR3 sequence is CATSERQENSPLHF. The CDR3 DNA sequence: TGTGCCACCAGTGAAAGACAGGAGAATTCACCCCTCCACTTT.

The chain couples TRBV3-1 (or the pseudogene TRBV3-2) to TRBJ1-1, with D tentatively TRBD1 (6 bases). V gave up 6 bases and J gave up 0 bases, with 8 bases separating them. CDR3 size: 13 residues. Germline V gene lookup returns CDR1 LGHDT and CDR2 YNNKEL (reference sequence). CDR3: CASSTGLNTEAFF. The CDR3 DNA sequence: TGTGCCAGCAGTACAGGGTTGAACACTGAAGCTTTCTTT.

The chain uses TRBV6-5 and TRBJ1-5, with a weak D call TRBD1 (5 bases). Germline V gives CDR1 MNHEY, CDR2 SVGAGI. This CDR3 has 15 residues. V was shortened by 7 bases and J by 7 bases, with 20 bases between the two germline ends. The CDR3 DNA sequence: TGTGCCAGCAACCCTAGGAGGGGTAATACCCAGCCCCAGCATTTT. It translates to CASNPRRGNTQPQHF.

This sequence joins TRBV30 and TRBJ1-2; no clear D. V was clipped by 1 base and J by 6 bases, with 18 bases between them. Germline V gene lookup returns CDR1 GTSNPN and CDR2 SVGIG (reference sequence). The CDR3 runs to 15 residues. CDR3 DNA sequence: TGTGCCTGGAGTGAGCTAGACTTCACATCGGATGGCTACACCTTC. Translation gives CAWSELDFTSDGYTF.

The chain couples TRBV18 to TRBJ1-1, with D possibly TRBD1 on 5 matching bases. V lost 5 bases to trimming and J lost 0 bases, with 16 bases between them. The CDR3 runs 16 residues. The V gene's germline CDR1 is KGHSH and CDR2 LQKENI. CDR3 protein: CASSDRQFSMNTEAFF. The DNA of the CDR3 is TGTGCCAGCTCAGACCGACAGTTCTCGATGAACACTGAAGCTTTCTTT.

The table lists this clone with a count of one. The V and J genes are TRBV7-8 and TRBJ1-5; 8 bases match TRBD1. The V gene's germline CDR1 is SGHVS and CDR2 FQNEAQ. The CDR3 contains 15 residues. V shed 5 bases and J 7 bases; nucleotides not matched to a gene: 10. In DNA form, the CDR3 reads TGTGCCAGCAGCCAGGGGGCAGGCTGGAACCAGCCCCAGCATTTT. Residues: CASSQGAGWNQPQHF.

Worth noting for this clone: This CDR3 is also generated by other DNA sequences in the sample. The chain employs TRBV20-1 and TRBJ1-2, with TRBD1 identical over 9 bases. The CDR3 covers 11 residues. J gave up 8 bases and V 7 bases, and 5 bases lay outside the gene matches. Germline V CDR1 and CDR2: DFQATT, SNEGSKA (reference sequence). The CDR3 DNA reads TGCAGTGGATACAGGGGGCGGGGCTACACCTTC. Encoded protein: CSGYRGRGYTF.

This chain uses TRBV5-6 with TRBJ1-6; unclear D gene. The V and J ends lost 4 bases and 0 bases respectively, with 11 bases between them. The CDR3 covers 16 residues. Germline values: CDR1 SGHDT, CDR2 YYEEEE. In nucleotides, the CDR3 is TGTGCCAGCAGCCCGCTCACCAGCTCCTATAATTCACCCCTCCACTTT. It translates to CASSPLTSSYNSPLHF.

CDR3 in amino acids: CASSLRAGLTEAFF. In nucleotides, the CDR3 is TGTGCCAGCAGTTTAAGGGCGGGGCTGACTGAAGCTTTCTTT. The chain combines TRBV27 with TRBJ1-1; D may be TRBD1 (5 bases). This CDR3 comprises 14 residues. Per germline, CDR1 MNHEY and CDR2 SMNVEV (reference sequence). V lost 2 bases, J lost 5 bases, and 12 bases lay in between.

J is TRBJ1-1 and V is TRBV4-1; TRBD1 agrees at 9 bases. From germline, CDR1 is MGHRA and CDR2 YSYEKL. V gave up 4 bases and J gave up 5 bases; unmatched junction bases: 5. CDR3 size: 14 residues. CDR3 in DNA: TGCGCCAGCAGCCCCGGGACAGGGAGGACTGAAGCTTTCTTT. Residues: CASSPGTGRTEAFF.